This T cell receptor (beta chain) appears in the sequencing data of a study of CD8 T cells in ankylosing spondylitis. Study findings and constraints: Seemingly characteristic of ankylosing spondylitis blood was a TCR beta motif consisting of about 8 highly homologous variants.

This CDR3 is built from 15 residues. The ends lost 4 bases at V and 2 bases at J; junction bases unmatched: 3. The V gene's germline CDR1 is ENHRY and CDR2 SYGVKD. A word on this clonotype: The antigen is unknown.

TCRdb passed the 5' RACE reads through MiXCR, listing each CDR3 protein once. The table has around 140,000 distinct CDR3 sequences, about a sixth seen once. The sample comprised blood, either unsorted or a sorted T cell fraction (not recorded which). The clonotype was recovered from a male donor with ankylosing spondylitis. The genes are TRBV10-3 and TRBJ2-1; 9 bases match TRBD2. In DNA form, the CDR3 reads TGTGCCATCAGTGTAGCGGGAGACCCCTACAATGAGCAGTTCTTC. The encoded protein is CAISVAGDPYNEQFF.